This TCR beta chain appears in the sequencing data of a study of cytomegalovirus exposure and HLA in healthy donors. Researchers ran the PCR with 60 Vbeta and 13 Jbeta primers. Here immunoSEQ multiplex PCR was the method, and the copy in TCRdb shows in-frame clones only, minus some. The sample shows 150,000 or so clones, over 60% of them seen only once. The sample taken for sequencing was PBMCs. The clonotype comes from a man aged 40-55 years in good health and CMV-seropositive.

The CDR3 DNA reads TGTGCCAGCAGTGAAAGCAGGAAAACAGGGGGTTATCAGCCCCAGCATTTT. Its protein product is CASSESRKTGGYQPQHF. The chain employs TRBV6-1 and TRBJ1-5, with 8 nucleotides matching TRBD1. The CDR3 has 17 amino acids. Germline-derived CDR1 and CDR2 are MNHNS and SASEGT. With 2 bases clipped from V and 5 bases from J, the junction kept 11 bases outside the gene matches.